The clone carrying this T cell receptor beta chain has only a few counts. Its target is not known. The V gene lost 0 bases and the J gene lost 1 base, with 11 bases spanning the gap. The CDR3 covers 16 residues. CDR1 is LGHNA and CDR2 is YNFKEQ in the germline V gene. The data derive from a study of T cell repertoires in cytomegalovirus infection. Study-wide context: CMV infection and matching HLA type were both indicated by public TCR beta signatures. Overall study findings and caveats: Clonotypes of TCR beta that were HLA-C-restricted and CMV-specific dominated the ex vivo response.

Each CDR3 protein is one row after TCRdb ran MiXCR on the reads. The sample comprises about 740,000 distinct CDR3 sequences, 35% to 45% of which are singletons, and around 2.6% rests with the top ten. The clonotype comes from a human donor in good health (CMV status not recorded). Some clones in this sample may be carry-over from other donors' samples. V gene TRBV4-2 combines with J gene TRBJ2-3, with a possible D match to TRBD2 (7 bases). Sequenced sample: PBMCs. Here the CDR3 reads CASSQERGGGTDTQYF. The CDR3 DNA follows: TGTGCCAGCAGCCAAGAGAGGGGGGGGGGCACAGATACGCAGTATTTT.